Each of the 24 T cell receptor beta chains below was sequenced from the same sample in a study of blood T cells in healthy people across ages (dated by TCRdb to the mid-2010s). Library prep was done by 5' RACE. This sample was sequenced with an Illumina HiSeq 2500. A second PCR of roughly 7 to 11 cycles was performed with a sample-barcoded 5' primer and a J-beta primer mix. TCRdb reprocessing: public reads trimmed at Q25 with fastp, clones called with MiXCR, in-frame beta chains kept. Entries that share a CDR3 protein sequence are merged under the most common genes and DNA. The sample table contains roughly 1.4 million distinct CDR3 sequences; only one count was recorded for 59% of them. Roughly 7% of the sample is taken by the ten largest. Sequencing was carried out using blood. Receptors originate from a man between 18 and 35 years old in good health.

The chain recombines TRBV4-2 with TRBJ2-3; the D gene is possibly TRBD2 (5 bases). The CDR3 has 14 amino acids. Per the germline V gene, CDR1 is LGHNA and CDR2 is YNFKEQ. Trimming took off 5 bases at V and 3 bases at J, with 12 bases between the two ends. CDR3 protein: CASSYSGTTDTQYF. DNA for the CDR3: TGTGCCAGCAGCTACAGCGGTACGACAGATACGCAGTATTTT.

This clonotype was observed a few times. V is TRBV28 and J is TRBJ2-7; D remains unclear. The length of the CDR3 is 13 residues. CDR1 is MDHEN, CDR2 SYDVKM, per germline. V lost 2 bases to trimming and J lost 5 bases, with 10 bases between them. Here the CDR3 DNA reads TGTGCCAGCAGTTTAAACTTTGGGGACGAGCAGTACTTC. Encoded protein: CASSLNFGDEQYF.

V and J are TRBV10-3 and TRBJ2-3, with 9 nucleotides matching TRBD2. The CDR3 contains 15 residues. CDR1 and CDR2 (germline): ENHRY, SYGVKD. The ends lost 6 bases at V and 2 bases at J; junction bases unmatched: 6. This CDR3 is CAIRRAGGNTDTQYF. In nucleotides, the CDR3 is TGTGCCATCAGAAGAGCGGGGGGCAACACAGATACGCAGTATTTT.

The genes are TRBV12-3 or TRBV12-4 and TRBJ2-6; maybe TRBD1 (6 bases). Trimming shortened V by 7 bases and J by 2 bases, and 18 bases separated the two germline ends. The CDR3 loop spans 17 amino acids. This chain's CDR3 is CASTFEGDAPGANVLTF. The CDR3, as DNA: TGTGCCAGCACCTTTGAGGGGGACGCCCCTGGGGCCAACGTCCTGACTTTC.

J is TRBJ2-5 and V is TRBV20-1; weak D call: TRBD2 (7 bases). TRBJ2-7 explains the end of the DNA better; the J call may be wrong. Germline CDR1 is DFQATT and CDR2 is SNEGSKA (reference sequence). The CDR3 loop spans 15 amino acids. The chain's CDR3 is CSARGPSGDPSEQYF. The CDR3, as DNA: TGCAGTGCCAGGGGTCCTAGCGGCGACCCTAGCGAGCAGTACTTC.

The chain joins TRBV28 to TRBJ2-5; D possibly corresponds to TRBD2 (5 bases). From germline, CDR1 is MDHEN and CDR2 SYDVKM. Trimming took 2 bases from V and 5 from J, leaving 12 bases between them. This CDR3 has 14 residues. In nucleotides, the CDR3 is TGTGCCAGCAGTTTACACAACCCGGGGGAGACCCAGTACTTC. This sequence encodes CASSLHNPGETQYF.

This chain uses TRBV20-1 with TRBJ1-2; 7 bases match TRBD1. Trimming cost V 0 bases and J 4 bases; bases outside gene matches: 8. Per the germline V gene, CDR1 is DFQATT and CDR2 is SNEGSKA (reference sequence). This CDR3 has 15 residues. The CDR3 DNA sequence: TGCAGTGCTAGAGATGAAGGGGGCTTAGGCTATGGCTACACCTTC. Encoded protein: CSARDEGGLGYGYTF.

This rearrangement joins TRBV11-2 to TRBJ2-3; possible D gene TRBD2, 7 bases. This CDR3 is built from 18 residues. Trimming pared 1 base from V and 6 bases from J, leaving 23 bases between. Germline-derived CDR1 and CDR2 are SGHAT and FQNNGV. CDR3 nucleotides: TGTGCCAGCAGCTTAGGGTGGCCCCTAGCTGGGGGGGCCGATACGCAGTATTTT. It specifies CASSLGWPLAGGADTQYF.

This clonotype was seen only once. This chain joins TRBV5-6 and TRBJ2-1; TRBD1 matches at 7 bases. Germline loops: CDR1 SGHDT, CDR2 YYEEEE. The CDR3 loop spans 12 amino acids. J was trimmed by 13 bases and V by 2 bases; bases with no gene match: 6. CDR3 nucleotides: TGTGCCAGCAGCTTACCCACAGGGGATCAGTTCTTC. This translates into CASSLPTGDQFF.

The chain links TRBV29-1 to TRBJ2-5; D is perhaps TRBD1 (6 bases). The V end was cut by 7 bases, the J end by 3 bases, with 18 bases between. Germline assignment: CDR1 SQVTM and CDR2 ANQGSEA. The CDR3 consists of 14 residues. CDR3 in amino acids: CSAQGLYRKETQYF. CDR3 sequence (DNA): TGCAGCGCCCAGGGGTTATATCGTAAAGAGACCCAGTACTTC.

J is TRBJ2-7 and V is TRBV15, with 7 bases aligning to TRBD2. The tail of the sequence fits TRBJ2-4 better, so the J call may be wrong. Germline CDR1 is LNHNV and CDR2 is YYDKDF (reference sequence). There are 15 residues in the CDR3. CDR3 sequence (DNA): TGTGCCACCAGCAGAGATCGAGAAGCGGGGTACATTCAGTACTTC. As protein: CATSRDREAGYIQYF.

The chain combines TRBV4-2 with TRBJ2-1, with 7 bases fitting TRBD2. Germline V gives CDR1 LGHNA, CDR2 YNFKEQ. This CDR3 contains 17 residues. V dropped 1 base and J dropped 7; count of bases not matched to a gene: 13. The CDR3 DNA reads TGTGCCAGCAGCCAAGTTACTGGCGGTTGGGAGGGGAATGAGCAGTTCTTC. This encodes CASSQVTGGWEGNEQFF.

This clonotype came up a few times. Here the CDR3 DNA reads TGTGCCAGCAGTTTAGCGGCCAGGGCAGATACGCAGTATTTT. Its protein is CASSLAARADTQYF. This chain joins TRBV12-3 or TRBV12-4 and TRBJ2-3; possible D gene TRBD1, 5 bases. The CDR3 sequence is 14 residues long. Trimming took 0 bases from V and 4 from J, leaving 8 bases between them.

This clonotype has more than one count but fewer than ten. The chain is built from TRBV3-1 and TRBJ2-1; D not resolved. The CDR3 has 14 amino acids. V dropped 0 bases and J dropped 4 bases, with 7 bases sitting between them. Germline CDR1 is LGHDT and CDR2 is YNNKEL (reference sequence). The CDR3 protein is CASSQEGWYNEQFF. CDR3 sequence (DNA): TGTGCCAGCAGCCAAGAAGGCTGGTACAATGAGCAGTTCTTC.

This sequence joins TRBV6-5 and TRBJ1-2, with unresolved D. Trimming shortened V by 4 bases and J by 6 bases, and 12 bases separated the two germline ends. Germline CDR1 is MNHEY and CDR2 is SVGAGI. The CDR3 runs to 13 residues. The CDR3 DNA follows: TGTGCCAGCAGTTCACAGCCCGTCCATGGCTACACCTTC. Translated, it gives CASSSQPVHGYTF.

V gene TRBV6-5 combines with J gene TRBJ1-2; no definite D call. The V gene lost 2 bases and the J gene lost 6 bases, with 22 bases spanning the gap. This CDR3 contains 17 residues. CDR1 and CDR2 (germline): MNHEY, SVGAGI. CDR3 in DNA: TGTGCCAGCAGTTACGGAACCTCCGGCACAGAGATGGATGGCTACACCTTC. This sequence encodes CASSYGTSGTEMDGYTF.

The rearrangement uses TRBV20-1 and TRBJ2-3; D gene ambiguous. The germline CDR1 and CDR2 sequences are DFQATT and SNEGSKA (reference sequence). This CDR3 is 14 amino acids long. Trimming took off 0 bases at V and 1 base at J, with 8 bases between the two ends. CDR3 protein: CSARDYQGTDTQYF. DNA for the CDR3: TGCAGTGCTAGAGATTATCAGGGCACAGATACGCAGTATTTT.

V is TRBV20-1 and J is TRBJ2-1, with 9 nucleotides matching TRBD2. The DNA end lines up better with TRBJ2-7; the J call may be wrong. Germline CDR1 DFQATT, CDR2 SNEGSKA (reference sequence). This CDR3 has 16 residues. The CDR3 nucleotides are TGCAGTGCTACACCGGGACTAGCCGCGACCTACAATGAGCAGTACTTC. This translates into CSATPGLAATYNEQYF.

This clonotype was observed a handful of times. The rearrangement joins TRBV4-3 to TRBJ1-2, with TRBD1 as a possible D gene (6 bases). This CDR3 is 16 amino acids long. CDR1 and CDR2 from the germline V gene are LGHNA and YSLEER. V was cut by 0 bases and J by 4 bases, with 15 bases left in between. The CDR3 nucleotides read TGCGCCAGCAGCCAAGATCCAATTGCAGGGGTCTATGGCTACACCTTC. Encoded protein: CASSQDPIAGVYGYTF.

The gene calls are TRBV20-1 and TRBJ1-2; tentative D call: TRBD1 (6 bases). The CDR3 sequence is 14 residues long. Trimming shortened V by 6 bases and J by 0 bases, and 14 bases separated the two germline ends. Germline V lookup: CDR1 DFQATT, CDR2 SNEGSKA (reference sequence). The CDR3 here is CSAQGHTTNYGYTF. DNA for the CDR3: TGCAGTGCCCAGGGGCACACCACTAACTATGGCTACACCTTC.

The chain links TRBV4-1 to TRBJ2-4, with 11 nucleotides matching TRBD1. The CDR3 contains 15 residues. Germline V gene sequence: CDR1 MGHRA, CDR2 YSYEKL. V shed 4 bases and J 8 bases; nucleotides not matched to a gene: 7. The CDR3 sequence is CASSPRTGGADIQYF. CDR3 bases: TGCGCCAGCAGCCCCCGGACAGGGGGCGCGGACATTCAGTACTTC.

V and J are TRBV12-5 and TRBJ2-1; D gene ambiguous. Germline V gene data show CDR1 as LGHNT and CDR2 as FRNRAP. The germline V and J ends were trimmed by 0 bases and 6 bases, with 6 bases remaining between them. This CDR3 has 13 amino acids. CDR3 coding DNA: TGTGCTAGTGGTTTGGTACGTGGCAATGAGCAGTTCTTC. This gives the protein CASGLVRGNEQFF.

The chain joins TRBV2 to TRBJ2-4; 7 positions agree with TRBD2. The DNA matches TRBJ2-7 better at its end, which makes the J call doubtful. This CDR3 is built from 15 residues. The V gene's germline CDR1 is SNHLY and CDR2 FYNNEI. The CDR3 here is CASSPLAWFSYEQYF. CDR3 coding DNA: TGTGCCAGCAGCCCACTAGCGTGGTTTTCCTACGAGCAGTACTTC.

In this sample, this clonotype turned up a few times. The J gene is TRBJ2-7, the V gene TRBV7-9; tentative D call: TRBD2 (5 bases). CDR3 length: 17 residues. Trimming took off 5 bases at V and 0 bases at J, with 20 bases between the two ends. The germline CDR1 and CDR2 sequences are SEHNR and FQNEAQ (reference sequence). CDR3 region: CASSGIGGGSFSYEQYF. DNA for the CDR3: TGTGCCAGCAGCGGAATTGGAGGCGGATCCTTCTCCTACGAGCAGTACTTC.